This TCR beta chain came from a study of cytomegalovirus exposure and HLA in healthy donors. Regarding the study as a whole: Per a prior analysis, the majority of TCR beta V segments were productive roughly 87% or roughly 30% of the time. The study put 150 to 200 TCR beta chains on its list as cytomegalovirus-associated. The classifier reportedly diagnosed cytomegalovirus status with high specificity and sensitivity.

A note on this clone: Its antigen is unknown.

The PCR employed 60 Vbeta primers together with 13 Jbeta primers. Using immunoSEQ multiplex PCR, the repertoire was profiled, and TCRdb retains in-frame clones only, with some absent. The sample gives around 130,000 clones, under 70% of which show up once; approximately 1.4% is in the top ten. Source material: PBMCs. The sequence derives from a man aged 18 to 29 in good health and CMV-seronegative.

The CDR3 here is CASSSPVGTGPQPQHF. The DNA for the CDR3 is TGTGCCAGCAGCTCACCTGTTGGGACAGGGCCTCAGCCCCAGCATTTT. This sequence joins TRBV7-9 and TRBJ1-5, with TRBD1 matching 9 bases. Germline trimming cut 4 bases from V and 6 bases from J; bases unmatched to any gene: 10. The CDR3 has 16 residues. Germline CDR1 SEHNR, CDR2 FQNEAQ (reference sequence).